A selection of T cell receptor beta chains follows, all from one sample in a study of identical twins. TCRdb redid the calling of the 5' RACE reads with MiXCR, one entry per CDR3 protein. This table has about 340,000 distinct CDR3 sequences, more than 9% appearing once. This sample was shared with a second study, whose subject was yellow fever vaccine responses in identical twins.

What was sequenced was CD8+ T cells sorted from blood. These receptors were collected from a woman aged 18-35 years in good health. Each CDR3 is given with its conserved first and last residue. A D gene is named only where the DNA matches it firmly. Clone size is shown for a subset of rows, as once, few, many or a class of expanded clone.

TRBV7-9	TRBJ2-5	-	-	TGTGCCAGCACCAAAAAGGAGGGTGAGAAAACCCAGTACTTC	CASTKKEGEKTQYF
TRBV5-4	TRBJ1-2	-	TRBD1	TGTGCCAGCAGCTTGGCGGGACAGGCCTATGGCTACACCTTC	CASSLAGQAYGYTF
TRBV4-1	TRBJ2-7	many	TRBD2	TGCGCCAGCAGCCAAGTCTCTAGCGGAAACTACGAGCAGTACTTC	CASSQVSSGNYEQYF
TRBV10-3	TRBJ2-5	few	-	TGTGCCATCAGTGAGCCGGGGGAGACTTTACAAGAGACCCAGTACTTC	CAISEPGETLQETQYF
TRBV15	TRBJ2-1	-	-	TGTGCCACCGCGGGGCTGGAGTATGAGCAGTTCTTC	CATAGLEYEQFF
TRBV4-1	TRBJ2-7	-	-	TGCGCCAGCAGCCAAGTCGGGGATCACTACGAGCAGTACTTC	CASSQVGDHYEQYF
TRBV24-1	TRBJ1-5	-	TRBD1	TGTGCCACCAGTGACCCACGACAGGGTTTCAATCAGCCCCAGCATTTT	CATSDPRQGFNQPQHF
TRBV27	TRBJ2-3	few	-	TGTGCCAGCATAAGTTCCACAGATACGCAGTATTTT	CASISSTDTQYF
TRBV3-1	TRBJ2-1	-	TRBD1	TGTGCCAGCAGCCAGACAGGGGGTGAGCAGTTCTTC	CASSQTGGEQFF
TRBV12-3/TRBV12-4	TRBJ2-3	many	-	TGTGCCAGCGGATCACGCGATAGCACAGATACGCAGTATTTT	CASGSRDSTDTQYF
TRBV5-6	TRBJ2-1	few	TRBD2	TGTGCCAGCAGCTTCCTGACTAGCGGGAGTCACAATGAGCAGTTCTTC	CASSFLTSGSHNEQFF
TRBV5-6	TRBJ2-2	-	TRBD1	TGTGCCAGCAGTCCGGGACAGGGGGCATCCGGGGAGCTGTTTTTT	CASSPGQGASGELFF
TRBV9	TRBJ2-5	few	TRBD2	TGTGCCAGCAACCGGGGGGGTCGAGAAGAGACCCAGTACTTC	CASNRGGREETQYF
TRBV29-1	TRBJ2-1	-	-	TGCAGCGTTGAACCCCCATTGCAGTTCTTC	CSVEPPLQFF
TRBV7-9	TRBJ2-3	few	-	TGTGCCAGCAGCTTTAGGGCAGGGCCTGCGGCAGATACGCAGTATTTT	CASSFRAGPAADTQYF
TRBV3-1	TRBJ2-1	few	TRBD2	TGTGCCAGCAGCCATAGGGCTAGCGGGATTCTAAACAATGAGCAGTTCTTC	CASSHRASGILNNEQFF
TRBV27	TRBJ2-7	few	-	TGTGCCAGCAGTTTAGGGAGCGTCGGACGGAACTACGAGCAGTACTTC	CASSLGSVGRNYEQYF
TRBV6-5	TRBJ2-1	-	-	TGTGCCAGCAGTTACGCAGACTTGCCCAATGAGCAGTTCTTC	CASSYADLPNEQFF
TRBV12-3/TRBV12-4	TRBJ1-5	-	TRBD1	TGTGCCAGCAGTTTGTGGGGGGACAGGGAACACAATCAGCCCCAGCATTTT	CASSLWGDREHNQPQHF
TRBV5-6	TRBJ1-2	few	TRBD1	TGTGCCAGCAGCCCGGGACAGGATAACTATGGCTACACCTTC	CASSPGQDNYGYTF
TRBV3-1	TRBJ2-3	few	TRBD2	TGTGCCAGCAGCCAATCCCCCGTAGCGGGAGCCTTCGATACGCAGTATTTT	CASSQSPVAGAFDTQYF
TRBV28	TRBJ2-2	few	TRBD1	TGTGCCAGCAGTTTTAGAGTGGACAGGTTAAACACCGGGGAGCTGTTTTTT	CASSFRVDRLNTGELFF
TRBV27	TRBJ2-3	many	-	TGTGCCAGCAGTTCCGGTGGGGATACGCAGTATTTT	CASSSGGDTQYF
TRBV11-2	TRBJ1-5	-	-	TGTGCCAGCAGCTTAGATCTCAGTCAGCCCCAGCATTTT	CASSLDLSQPQHF
TRBV6-1	TRBJ2-5	-	-	TGTGCCAGCAGTGAAGCGCCAGGATACTTATATCGGGAGACCCAGTACTTC	CASSEAPGYLYRETQYF
TRBV28	TRBJ1-1	-	-	TGTGCCAGCAGTTTATTAGCTCTCGGAACTGAAGCTTTCTTT	CASSLLALGTEAFF
TRBV28	TRBJ1-2	few	-	TGTGCCAGCAGTTTAGGGCTGGCGGAGGGCTATGGCTACACCTTC	CASSLGLAEGYGYTF
TRBV9	TRBJ2-1	-	-	TGTGCCAGCAGCGTAGAGGTTGATTACAATGAGCAGTTCTTC	CASSVEVDYNEQFF
TRBV7-6	TRBJ2-7	-	-	TGTGCCAGCAGCTTCGACAGCGTGCTTTACGAGCAGTACTTC	CASSFDSVLYEQYF
TRBV11-2	TRBJ2-7	-	-	TGTGCCAGCAGCCCCATGCCGGCCGCACGCTTACTGGGGGGCTCCTACGAGCAGTACTTC	CASSPMPAARLLGGSYEQYF
TRBV4-2	TRBJ2-7	many	TRBD1	TGTGCCAGCAGCCAAGAGACCGGACAGGGCTACGAGCAGTACTTC	CASSQETGQGYEQYF
TRBV28	TRBJ2-1	few	TRBD2	TGTGCCAGCAGTTTTGGGGGGGGGAAAAATGAGCAGTTCTTC	CASSFGGGKNEQFF
TRBV14	TRBJ2-2	few	TRBD2	TGTGCCAGCAGCCAAGAGAGGGGGAGCGGGAGTCGGTGGGCCGGGGAGCTGTTTTTT	CASSQERGSGSRWAGELFF
TRBV12-3/TRBV12-4	TRBJ1-5	many	-	TGTGCCAGCAGTTTTCTAGGGGGAGGTCAGCCCCAGCATTTT	CASSFLGGGQPQHF
TRBV4-1	TRBJ2-1	-	TRBD1	TGCGCCAGCAGCCAAGGTTTTGGCCGACAGGGAAGTAGCGAGCAGTTCTTC	CASSQGFGRQGSSEQFF
TRBV12-3/TRBV12-4	TRBJ2-1	few	-	TGTGCCAGCAGTTTAGTCCCTGCTCCCCGGGGTGAGCAGTTCTTC	CASSLVPAPRGEQFF
TRBV7-8	TRBJ2-1	few	-	TGTGCCAGCAGCTCACGGACGGACAGTTCCTACAATGAGCAGTTCTTC	CASSSRTDSSYNEQFF
TRBV19	TRBJ2-1	-	TRBD2	TGTGCCAGTAGCGGACTAGCGGGTCTCTCCTACAATGAGCAGTTCTTC	CASSGLAGLSYNEQFF
TRBV4-1	TRBJ2-2	few	TRBD2	TGCGCCAGCAGTGAACTAGCGGGGGGGACTACCGGGGAGCTGTTTTTT	CASSELAGGTTGELFF
TRBV12-3/TRBV12-4	TRBJ2-3	-	TRBD2	TGTGCCTGCAGTTTAGGGCTAGCGGGGGGGCCAGGAGCAGATACGCAGTATTTT	CACSLGLAGGPGADTQYF
TRBV3-1	TRBJ1-5	many	-	TGTGCCAGCAGCCAAGATTCCTCACAGCCCCAGCATTTT	CASSQDSSQPQHF